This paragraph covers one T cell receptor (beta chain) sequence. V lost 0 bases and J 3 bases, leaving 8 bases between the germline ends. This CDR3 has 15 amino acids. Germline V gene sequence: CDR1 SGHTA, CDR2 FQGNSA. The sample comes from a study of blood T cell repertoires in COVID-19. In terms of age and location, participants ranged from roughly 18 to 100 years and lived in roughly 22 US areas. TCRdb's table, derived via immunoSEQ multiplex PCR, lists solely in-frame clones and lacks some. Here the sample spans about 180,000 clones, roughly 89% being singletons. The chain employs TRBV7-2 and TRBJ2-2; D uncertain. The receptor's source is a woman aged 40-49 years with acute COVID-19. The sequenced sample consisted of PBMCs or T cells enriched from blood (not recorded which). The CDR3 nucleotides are TGTGCCAGCAGCTTAGCGGGCCTTCACACCGGGGAGCTGTTTTTT. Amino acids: CASSLAGLHTGELFF.